The T cell receptor (beta chain) under discussion was sequenced for a study of control samples from healthy donors and cancer patients. Sequenced by immunoSEQ multiplex PCR; TCRdb stores in-frame clones only, minus some. This table has 150,000 or so clones, roughly nine tenths appearing once. CDR1 and CDR2 (germline): SGHTA, FQGNSA. The CDR3 loop spans 15 amino acids. V lost 1 base, J lost 1 base, and 9 bases lay in between. Sequenced material: blood. The TCR comes from a man between 18 and 35 years old in good health. The chain employs TRBV7-2 and TRBJ2-3, with D possibly being TRBD2 (5 bases). CDR3 sequence (DNA): TGTGCCAGCAGCTTAGAAACTAGTGGCACAGATACGCAGTATTTT. Translation: CASSLETSGTDTQYF.